Shown below are 8 T cell receptor beta chains from a single sample sequenced in a study of cytomegalovirus exposure and HLA in healthy donors. With 60 Vbeta and 13 Jbeta primers, the PCR was carried out. Profiling relied on immunoSEQ multiplex PCR, and the TCRdb table lists in-frame clones only, not all of them. Seen here are approximately 150,000 clones, approximately 80% observed once, and the top ten hold 3% to 4%. The sample consisted of PBMCs. The receptors come from a male donor in good health and CMV-seronegative.

The chain has TRBV19 and TRBJ1-5, with D perhaps matching TRBD1 (6 bases). The CDR3 runs to 15 residues. CDR1 and CDR2 (germline): LNHDA, SQIVND (reference sequence). Trimming stripped 3 bases from V and 6 bases from J, with 15 bases between. The CDR3 loop reads CASSIVGGPGQPQHF. Written as DNA, the CDR3 is TGTGCCAGTAGTATTGTCGGGGGGCCGGGTCAGCCCCAGCATTTT.

This chain uses TRBV4-1 with TRBJ1-3, with TRBD1 matching 9 bases. CDR1 is MGHRA, CDR2 YSYEKL, per germline. With V trimmed by 5 bases and J by 2 bases, 4 bases remained unmatched. This CDR3 spans 15 amino acids. The CDR3 DNA follows: TGCGCCAGCAGCTCCCGGGACAGGGCTGGAAACACCATATATTTT. Its protein product is CASSSRDRAGNTIYF.

This clone turned up a few times. The J gene is TRBJ1-1, the V gene TRBV7-3; no reliable D call. V gave up 8 bases and J gave up 0 bases, with 16 bases separating them. The CDR3 is 15 amino acids. Germline V gene lookup returns CDR1 SGHTA and CDR2 FQGTGA. The CDR3 loop is CASRGFGWVNTEAFF. The CDR3 bases are TGTGCCAGCCGGGGATTCGGGTGGGTGAACACTGAAGCTTTCTTT.

This clone came up once. This rearrangement joins TRBV10-3 to TRBJ2-1, with D maybe TRBD2 (6 bases). Per the germline V gene, CDR1 is ENHRY and CDR2 is SYGVKD. The CDR3 spans 13 residues. V was shortened by 8 bases and J by 4 bases, with 12 bases between the two germline ends. DNA for the CDR3: TGTGCCATCCAACGGGAGCATTACAATGAGCAGTTCTTC. Translated, it gives CAIQREHYNEQFF.

This chain uses TRBV18 with TRBJ1-1, with D perhaps TRBD1 (6 bases). Between the trimmed V and J ends, which lost 3 bases and 1 base, there was a span of 21 bases. In germline, CDR1 is KGHSH, CDR2 LQKENI. CDR3 length: 18 residues. Here the CDR3 reads CASSPLPGWQGRNTEAFF. In nucleotides, the CDR3 is TGTGCCAGCTCACCGCTGCCAGGTTGGCAGGGGAGGAACACTGAAGCTTTCTTT.

The chain couples TRBV6-6 to TRBJ2-7; perhaps TRBD1 as D (6 bases). This CDR3 is 14 amino acids long. Germline V gene lookup returns CDR1 MNHNY and CDR2 SVGAGI (reference sequence). The V gene lost 6 bases and the J gene lost 2 bases, with 14 bases spanning the gap. The CDR3 DNA reads as TGTGCCAGCAGGACTCCGGGACAAACCTACGAGCAGTACTTC. Its protein product is CASRTPGQTYEQYF.

A single count supports this clone. V is TRBV9 and J is TRBJ1-1; no definite D call. Germline V gene data show CDR1 as SGDLS and CDR2 as YYNGEE. The CDR3 is 14 amino acids. V dropped 0 bases and J dropped 6 bases, with 12 bases sitting between them. This chain's CDR3 is CASSVGNLAPEAFF. DNA for the CDR3: TGTGCCAGCAGCGTAGGCAACCTAGCTCCTGAAGCTTTCTTT.

The chain carries TRBV7-6 and TRBJ2-1; D may be TRBD2 (5 bases). The CDR3 sequence is 16 residues long. Germline loops: CDR1 SGHVS, CDR2 FNYEAQ. Trimming stripped 5 bases from V and 4 bases from J, with 18 bases between. In nucleotides, the CDR3 is TGTGCCAGCAGCCCGCGGGTCCCACAATCTTACAATGAGCAGTTCTTC. It translates to CASSPRVPQSYNEQFF.